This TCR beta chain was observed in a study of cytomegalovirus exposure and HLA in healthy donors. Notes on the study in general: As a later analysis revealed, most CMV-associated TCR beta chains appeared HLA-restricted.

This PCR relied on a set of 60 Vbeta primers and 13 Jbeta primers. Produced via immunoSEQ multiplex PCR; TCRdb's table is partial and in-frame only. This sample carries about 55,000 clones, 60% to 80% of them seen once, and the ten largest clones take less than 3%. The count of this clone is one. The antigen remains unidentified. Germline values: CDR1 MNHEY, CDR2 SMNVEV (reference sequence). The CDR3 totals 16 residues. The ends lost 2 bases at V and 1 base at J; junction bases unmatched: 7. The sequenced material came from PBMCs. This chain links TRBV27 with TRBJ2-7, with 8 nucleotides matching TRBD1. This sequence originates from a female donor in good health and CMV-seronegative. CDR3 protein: CASSLGGQGVSYEQYF. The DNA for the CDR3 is TGTGCCAGCAGTTTAGGCGGACAGGGAGTTTCCTACGAGCAGTACTTC.